This T cell receptor (beta chain) was found in a study of Graves' ophthalmopathy and Graves' hyperthyroidism. This clonotype was detected only a few times. This CDR3 spans 15 amino acids. After removal of 2 bases from V and 3 bases from J, the junction contained 4 bases not matched to a gene. As the template, RNA transcripts were used to amplify TCR beta CDR3 regions. The first-round RT-PCR employed HTBI primers together with the Qiagen OneStep RT-PCR kit. A multiplex PCR was then performed as the second round. TCRdb re-analysed the multiplex PCR reads in MiXCR, keeping a single row per CDR3 protein. Of approximately 500,000 distinct CDR3 sequences detected, 14% appear once; the ten largest clones hold more than 8.5%.

The rearrangement uses TRBV12-3 or TRBV12-4 and TRBJ2-5; 9 bases map to TRBD2. The receptor's source is a woman in her twenties or thirties with Graves' ophthalmopathy. Sequenced material: blood. The CDR3, as DNA: TGTGCCAGCAGTTTAAACGGCGGGAGGGAAGAGACCCAGTACTTC. Protein product: CASSLNGGREETQYF.